Listed here are 19 T cell receptor beta chains from one sample, sequenced in a study of cytomegalovirus exposure and HLA in healthy donors. Vbeta (60) and Jbeta (13) primers were used in the PCR. Clones were sequenced by immunoSEQ multiplex PCR, and TCRdb holds only the in-frame ones, with some missing. The table includes roughly 92,000 clones, approximately 81% detected once. The specimen was PBMCs. These receptors were taken from a woman between 70 and 85 years old in good health and CMV-seropositive.

This sequence joins TRBV9 and TRBJ2-7, with TRBD2 matching 14 bases. The CDR3 length is 14 residues. Trimming removed 8 bases from V and 6 bases from J; junction bases left unmatched: 7. Germline V gene data show CDR1 as SGDLS and CDR2 as YYNGEE. The DNA for the CDR3 is TGTGCCAGGACATTGGGACTAGCGGGAGTCGAGCAGTACTTC. This encodes CARTLGLAGVEQYF.

The J gene is TRBJ2-3, the V gene TRBV28, with TRBD1 identical over 8 bases. J lost 4 bases, V lost 3 bases, and 6 bases had no gene match. The CDR3 consists of 15 residues. Germline V gene lookup returns CDR1 MDHEN and CDR2 SYDVKM. The CDR3 spells CASSLGQVVADTQYF. CDR3 bases: TGTGCCAGCAGTTTGGGACAGGTGGTGGCAGATACGCAGTATTTT.

In the case of this clone: A read error may account for a junction end that differs from germline. The J gene is TRBJ1-4, the V gene TRBV2, with a possible D match to TRBD1 (6 bases). The CDR3 spans 14 residues. CDR1 SNHLY and CDR2 FYNNEI come from the germline V gene. For the CDR3, the DNA is TGTGCCAGCAGGGCAGGGGTGATTAATGAAAAATTGTTTTTT. This sequence encodes CASRAGVINEKLFF.

The chain carries TRBV27 and TRBJ2-7, with 12 bases lining up with TRBD2. Trimming cost V 3 bases and J 6 bases; bases outside gene matches: 9. The length of the CDR3 is 16 residues. Looked up from germline, CDR1 is MNHEY and CDR2 is SMNVEV (reference sequence). CDR3 DNA: TGTGCCAGCAGTTTCCTCGGACTAGCGGGACCTCGCGAGCAGTACTTC. As protein: CASSFLGLAGPREQYF.

Only one count was recorded for this clone. This chain links TRBV7-2 with TRBJ1-6, with 7 bases that match TRBD1. Germline trimming cut 1 base from V and 7 bases from J; bases unmatched to any gene: 4. The CDR3 has 15 amino acids. Germline lookup yields CDR1 SGHTA and CDR2 FQGNSA. DNA of the CDR3: TGTGCCAGCAGCTTAGTGGCAGGGGGGAATTCACCCCTCCACTTT. It yields the protein CASSLVAGGNSPLHF.

The V gene is TRBV5-4, the J gene TRBJ2-5; TRBD2 agrees at 7 bases. CDR1 and CDR2 (germline): SGHNT, YYREEE (reference sequence). CDR3 length equals 16 residues. V lost 2 bases, J lost 5 bases, and 12 bases stayed unmatched. DNA of the CDR3: TGTGCCAGCAGCTTCAATACCGCGGGAGTCGGGGAGACCCAGTACTTC. Translating it yields CASSFNTAGVGETQYF.

J is TRBJ2-7 and V is TRBV30, with a weak D call TRBD1 (5 bases). Germline V gives CDR1 GTSNPN, CDR2 SVGIG (reference sequence). This CDR3 region has 15 residues. Trimming removed 3 bases at V and 2 bases at J, with 17 bases between. The CDR3 protein is CAWSDRPGPAYEQYF. The CDR3, as DNA: TGTGCCTGGAGCGATAGGCCAGGGCCAGCCTACGAGCAGTACTTC.

The V gene is TRBV19, the J gene TRBJ2-2; 7 bases are shared with TRBD1. The germline CDR1 and CDR2 sequences are LNHDA and SQIVND (reference sequence). V was pared by 5 bases and J by 3 bases, with 12 bases of the junction left unmatched. This CDR3 comprises 17 residues. As DNA, the CDR3 is TGTGCCAGTAGTCTCACCCGGACAGGTCGTGACACCGGGGAGCTGTTTTTT. Encoded protein: CASSLTRTGRDTGELFF.

This clone was picked up one time. At one end, the junction sequence differs from germline, possibly due to a read error. Additional DNA sequences in this sample encode the identical CDR3. This sequence joins TRBV11-3 and TRBJ1-1, with D unresolved. The CDR3 loop spans 15 amino acids. Germline CDR1 and CDR2: SGHNT and YENEEA. Here the CDR3 DNA reads TGTGCCAGCAGCCCATTTGGGCAGTCAAACACTGAGGCTTTCTTT. Its translation is CASSPFGQSNTEAFF.

CDR3 amino acids: CATSRPSGRRETQYF. In DNA form, the CDR3 reads TGTGCCACCAGCAGACCGAGCGGGAGACGAGAGACCCAGTACTTC. The chain couples TRBV15 to TRBJ2-5; TRBD2 matches at 8 bases. The germline V gene has CDR1 LNHNV and CDR2 YYDKDF (reference sequence). V lost 2 bases, J lost 4 bases, and 6 bases stayed unmatched. This CDR3 region has 15 residues.

The J gene is TRBJ1-1, the V gene TRBV11-3; 7 bases align to TRBD1. CDR1 is SGHNT and CDR2 is YENEEA in the germline V gene. The CDR3 spans 12 residues. V shed 10 bases, J shed 1 base, and the junction held 3 bases outside the gene matches. CDR3 DNA sequence: TGTGCCACCAGGACAGGGAACACTGAAGCTTTCTTT. It specifies CATRTGNTEAFF. Complete variable domain (other parts from reference TRBV11-3 and TRBJ1-1): EAGVVQSPRYKIIEKKQPVAFWCNPISGHNTLYWYLQNLGQGPELLIRYENEEAVDDSQLPKDRFSAERLKGVDSTLKIQPAELGDSAVYLCATRTGNTEAFFGQGTRLTVV.

This clone came up a few times. The chain employs TRBV19 and TRBJ2-7, with 10 bases matching TRBD2. This CDR3 spans 15 amino acids. Trimming cost V 5 bases and J 6 bases; bases outside gene matches: 10. Germline CDR1 reads LNHDA; CDR2 reads SQIVND (reference sequence). This CDR3 reads CASSRSLAGAGEQYF. CDR3 nucleotides: TGTGCCAGTAGTCGATCTCTAGCGGGAGCCGGCGAGCAGTACTTC. Based on the CDR3 plus reference TRBV19 and TRBJ2-7, the full variable domain is DGGITQSPKYLFRKEGQNVTLSCEQNLNHDAMYWYRQDPGQGLRLIYYSQIVNDFQKGDIAEGYSVSREKKESFPLTVTSAQKNPTAFYLCASSRSLAGAGEQYFGPGTRLTVT.

This sequence joins TRBV1 and TRBJ1-5; the D call of TRBD1 is as the table states it, not checked on the DNA. TRBV1 is a documented pseudogene. This CDR3 comprises 17 residues. The CDR3 loop is CTSSPPREGGGNQPQHF. As DNA, the CDR3 is TGCACCAGCAGCCCCCCCCGGGAAGGGGGCGGCAATCAGCCCCAGCATTTT.

The chain carries TRBV5-4 and TRBJ2-1; D perhaps matches TRBD1 (6 bases). Trimming cost V 2 bases and J 8 bases, with 8 bases left between them. The CDR3 is 12 residues long. Germline assignment: CDR1 SGHNT and CDR2 YYREEE (reference sequence). CDR3 loop: CASSLTGYEQFF. The CDR3 bases are TGTGCCAGCAGCTTAACAGGGTATGAGCAGTTCTTC.

The chain joins TRBV20-1 to TRBJ2-1, with no clear D. Trimming removed 3 bases at V and 10 bases at J, with 7 bases between. This CDR3 comprises 10 residues. Germline lookup yields CDR1 DFQATT and CDR2 SNEGSKA (reference sequence). For the CDR3, the DNA is TGCAGTGCTAGCCGCGGAGAGCAGTTCTTC. Translation gives CSASRGEQFF.

The genes are TRBV2 and TRBJ1-5, with 7 bases fitting TRBD1. Germline trimming cut 5 bases from V and 7 bases from J; bases unmatched to any gene: 8. The germline V gene encodes CDR1 SNHLY and CDR2 FYNNEI. The CDR3 runs to 14 residues. The CDR3 region has the DNA TGTGCCAGCAGTCCGACAGGGTCTAGGCAGCCCCAGCATTTT. It encodes CASSPTGSRQPQHF.

V is TRBV25-1 and J is TRBJ2-5, with a possible D match to TRBD2 (5 bases). This CDR3 region has 13 residues. Per germline, CDR1 MGHDK and CDR2 SYGVNS. V was pared by 1 base and J by 5 bases, with 8 bases between. CDR3 bases: TGTGCCAGCAGTGAATTTGGGGAGGAGACCCAGTACTTC. This codes for CASSEFGEETQYF.

The gene calls are TRBV12-5 and TRBJ2-6; 7 bases are a match to TRBD1. Germline CDR1 reads LGHNT; CDR2 reads FRNRAP. Losses at the gene ends were 3 bases for V and 3 bases for J; bases not matched to a gene: 5. The CDR3 runs 16 residues. The chain's CDR3 is CASGLVQGSGANVLTF. DNA for the CDR3: TGTGCTAGTGGTTTAGTACAGGGGAGTGGGGCCAACGTCCTGACTTTC.

The chain joins TRBV5-1 to TRBJ2-1; 7 nucleotides match TRBD1. The V and J ends lost 3 bases and 3 bases, in that order; junction bases with no gene match: 9. This CDR3 is 16 amino acids long. Germline V CDR1 and CDR2: SGHRS, YFSETQ. This CDR3 reads CASSSGQVSFYNEQFF. The CDR3 DNA is TGCGCCAGCAGCTCTGGACAGGTATCATTCTACAATGAGCAGTTCTTC. The full variable domain, its missing parts supplied by reference TRBV5-1 and TRBJ2-1, is KAGVTQTPRYLIKTRGQQVTLSCSPISGHRSVSWYQQTPGQGLQFLFEYFSETQRNKGNFPGRFSGRQFSNSRSEMNVSTLELGDSALYLCASSSGQVSFYNEQFFGPGTRLTVL.